This T cell receptor beta chain is drawn from a study of blood T cell repertoires in COVID-19 (dated by TCRdb to the early 2020s). Looking at the study overall: Samples from collaborators originated in the United States, Italy and Spain and spanned both the acute and convalescent phases of COVID-19. Nearly every sample came with metadata listing a de-identified subject ID, COVID-19 status, age in years and sex. The repertoires were made available in a free public database intended to serve as a resource for research on the immune response to SARS-CoV-2. The prospective study material was composed of cDNA or gDNA derived from T cells, B-cell-depleted T cells, or PBMCs. The samples were drawn from two sources: the first 160 participants of the ongoing ImmuneRACE study, and 1,000 to 1,500 subjects contributed by 6 global collaborators. Subjects who had been exposed to COVID-19, were actively infected with it, or had recovered from it provided the deeply sampled blood TCRbeta repertoires that made up the dataset. Where HLA class I and class II types were available, the types were taken from metadata supplied by the sample provider, not from assay-based typing. What the study reported, not specific to this receptor: The amount of clinical and demographic metadata varied by source and participant and was provided uncurated.

A remark on this clone: The antigen it recognizes is unknown. One base away there is no much larger clone; base qualities are not given.

Collaborating institutions collected whole blood in K2EDTA tubes following their own protocols. For TCRbeta analysis, collaborator samples were shipped as frozen whole blood, as isolated PBMCs, or as DNA extracted from either sample type. TCRbeta CDR3 regions were amplified from genomic DNA using the immunoSEQ Assay, a bias-controlled multiplex PCR. Turning to the authors' computational methods: The number of nucleated cells in each sample was estimated by amplification of reference gene primers within the assay. To quantify the absolute abundance of each unique TCRbeta CDR3 rearrangement, sequence reads were collapsed and filtered. For each sample, productive Simpson clonality was calculated as the square root of Simpson's diversity index across productive rearrangements. TCRdb's version of the immuneACCESS table is confined to in-frame rearrangements and falls short of the full clone set. An unresolved V gene accounts for under half of the shortfall where checked; the remainder is of unknown origin. That table furnishes V, J and clone size, whereas the DNA furnished D and trimming. The sample table shows some 59,000 clones, and about 89% are seen once. The ten largest clones take up roughly 1.6% of the sample.

Material: peripheral blood. The sequence came from a man in his 60s with acute or convalescent COVID-19.

In nucleotides, the sequence is TGTGCCAGCAGCGTAGGAACCAGCGGTGGAAACACCATATATTTT. This yields the protein CASSVGTSGGNTIYF. The chain uses TRBV9 and TRBJ1-3, with the D gene not confidently named. The CDR3 goes from the cysteine to the phenylalanine over 15 residues. The CDR3 DNA has 45 bases and is translated from base 1. The germline V gene sets CDR1 to SGDLS and CDR2 to YYNGEE. Trimming removed 0 bases from V and 3 bases from J, leaving 10 bases between the germline ends.